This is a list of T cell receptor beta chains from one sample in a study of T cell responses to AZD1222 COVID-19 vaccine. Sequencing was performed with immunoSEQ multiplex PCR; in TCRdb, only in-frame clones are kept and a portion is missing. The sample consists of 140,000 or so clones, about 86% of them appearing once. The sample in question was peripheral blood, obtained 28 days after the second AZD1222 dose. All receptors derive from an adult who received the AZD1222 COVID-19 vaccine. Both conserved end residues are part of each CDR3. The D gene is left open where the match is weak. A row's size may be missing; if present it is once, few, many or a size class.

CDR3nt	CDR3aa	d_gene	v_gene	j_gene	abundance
TGTGCCAGCAGCCAAGATCGGACAGGGGCTTTCGTGGATCGAACAGATACGCAGTATTTT	CASSQDRTGAFVDRTDTQYF	TRBD1	TRBV4-2	TRBJ2-3	NA
TGTGCCAGCAGGTTAGGTGGCTACACCTTC	CASRLGGYTF	NA	TRBV6-5	TRBJ1-2	NA
TGTGCCAGCAGTTTTTTCCCCGTGCGAGAAACCGGGGAGCTGTTTTTT	CASSFFPVRETGELFF	NA	TRBV28	TRBJ2-2	NA
TGTGCCAGCAGCTTAACGAAGGAGGTCCCTAAGGAGTTC	CASSLTKEVPKEF	NA	TRBV7-2	TRBJ1-2	NA
TGTGCCAGCAGCTGGGGACAGGGCACAGATACGCAGTATTTT	CASSWGQGTDTQYF	TRBD1	TRBV6-5	TRBJ2-3	NA
TGTGCCAGCAGTTACCTATGGCGGGACCAAGAGACCCAGTACTTC	CASSYLWRDQETQYF	NA	TRBV2	TRBJ2-5	NA
TGTGCCAGCTCACCTTCGCAGGCCGTCGAAGATGGCTACACCTTC	CASSPSQAVEDGYTF	NA	TRBV18	TRBJ1-2	NA
TGCGCCAGCAGCTTGGAACAGGGGGAGCAGTACTTC	CASSLEQGEQYF	TRBD1	TRBV5-1	TRBJ2-7	NA
TGCAGCGCCGGGAGCCTGAACACTGAAGCTTTCTTT	CSAGSLNTEAFF	NA	TRBV29-1	TRBJ1-1	NA
TGTGCCAGCAGTGCCCTAGCGGAATACACAGATACGCAGTATTTT	CASSALAEYTDTQYF	TRBD2	TRBV6-6	TRBJ2-3	once
TGTGCCAGCAGCGTAGGACTAGCGGATATTGAGCAGTTCTTC	CASSVGLADIEQFF	TRBD2	TRBV9	TRBJ2-1	NA
TGTGCCAGCAGCTCCTTCCGAACAGAGAAAAACATTCAGTACTTC	CASSSFRTEKNIQYF	NA	TRBV6-5	TRBJ2-4	NA
TGTGCCAGCAGCTTTTCTTACTCTGGGGCCAACGTCCTGACTTTC	CASSFSYSGANVLTF	NA	TRBV11-2	TRBJ2-6	NA
TGTGCCAGCTCACCCGACCACTTTAATGAGCAGTTCTTC	CASSPDHFNEQFF	NA	TRBV18	TRBJ2-1	NA
TGTGCCAGCAGCCTAAGCGGGCTAGCGGGGGCAGGCGCATCCTACGAGCAGTACTTC	CASSLSGLAGAGASYEQYF	TRBD2	TRBV4-2	TRBJ2-7	NA
TGTGCCAGTACAGGGGGCGTTGGGCAGCCCCAGCATTTT	CASTGGVGQPQHF	TRBD1	TRBV28	TRBJ1-5	NA
TGTGCCAGCAGCTTAACAGAGACTTCACCCCTCCACTTT	CASSLTETSPLHF	NA	TRBV5-6	TRBJ1-6	NA
TGTGCCTGGACAGTAGCTAACTATGGCTACACCTTC	CAWTVANYGYTF	NA	TRBV30	TRBJ1-2	NA
TGCGCCACCACCGATCCTTTTAACTATGGCTACACCTTC	CATTDPFNYGYTF	NA	TRBV10-2	TRBJ1-2	NA
TGCAGCGTTCGGGCAGGGGTGGACACTGAAGCTTTCTTT	CSVRAGVDTEAFF	NA	TRBV29-1	TRBJ1-1	NA
TGTGCCAGCAGTCCTCAAGGGACAGTCACTGGAAACACCATATATTTT	CASSPQGTVTGNTIYF	TRBD1	TRBV25-1	TRBJ1-3	NA
TGCGCCAGCAGCATGACTAGCGATCACTACAATGAGCAGTTCTTC	CASSMTSDHYNEQFF	TRBD2	TRBV5-1	TRBJ2-1	once
TGTGCCAGCAGCATAGCGCGACACACCGGGGAGCTGTTTTTT	CASSIARHTGELFF	NA	TRBV11-1	TRBJ2-2	NA
TGTGCCAGTAGTATATTCCCAGGGTCCGATGAGCAGTTCTTC	CASSIFPGSDEQFF	NA	TRBV19	TRBJ2-1	NA
TGTGCCAGCAGTGAGCAGGACTATGGCTACACCTTC	CASSEQDYGYTF	NA	TRBV2	TRBJ1-2	NA
TGTGCCAGCAGGTCAAGCCGCGGGGCTAACTATGGCTACACCTTC	CASRSSRGANYGYTF	NA	TRBV2	TRBJ1-2	NA
TGCGCCACCAAGACGGGCGATAATTCACCCCTCCACTTT	CATKTGDNSPLHF	NA	TRBV5-1	TRBJ1-6	NA
TGTGCCAGCTCACCACCCGGCAGAGTCTCTGGAAACACCATATATTTT	CASSPPGRVSGNTIYF	NA	TRBV18	TRBJ1-3	NA
TGTGCCAGCAGTTTACAACAGGGGGCGGATGGCTACACCTTC	CASSLQQGADGYTF	TRBD1	TRBV28	TRBJ1-2	NA
TGTGCCGAAGGGACAGGGGGCGAGAACGAGCAGTACTTC	CAEGTGGENEQYF	TRBD1	TRBV2	TRBJ2-7	once
TGTGCCAGCTCACCCCCTAGCGGGACCACCGGGGAGCTGTTTTTT	CASSPPSGTTGELFF	TRBD2	TRBV18	TRBJ2-2	few
TGTGCCAGCAATCAGGGCGGTTTTGGGTACGAGCAGTACTTC	CASNQGGFGYEQYF	NA	TRBV6-5	TRBJ2-7	NA
TGTGCCAGTAGTGTTCTAGCGGGAGTCTACAATGAGCAGTTCTTC	CASSVLAGVYNEQFF	TRBD2	TRBV19	TRBJ2-1	NA
TGTGCCAGCAGCCAACCAGTGGGGAATTCACCCCTCCACTTT	CASSQPVGNSPLHF	NA	TRBV16	TRBJ1-6	NA
TGTGCCAGCAACCTAGATCTATACGGGCAGGGAGTTGCTTCACCCCTCCACTTT	CASNLDLYGQGVASPLHF	NA	TRBV7-9	TRBJ1-6	once
TGTGCCAGCAGCGTCCTACAGGTCTCTGGAAACACCATATATTTT	CASSVLQVSGNTIYF	NA	TRBV7-2	TRBJ1-3	NA
TGCGCCAGCAGCCCTGGACTAGCGGGAGGGCAAGAGACCCAGTACTTC	CASSPGLAGGQETQYF	TRBD2	TRBV5-1	TRBJ2-5	NA
TGTGCCAGCGGGGAGGCGCGTATCGGGGAGCTGTTTTTT	CASGEARIGELFF	NA	TRBV21-1	TRBJ2-2	few
TGCGCCAGCAGCCGGGGACTAGCGGGAGCCACAGATACGCAGTATTTT	CASSRGLAGATDTQYF	TRBD2	TRBV5-1	TRBJ2-3	NA
TGTGCCAGCAGCCAAGGATCGGGGGGGATGAATGAAAAACTGTTTTTT	CASSQGSGGMNEKLFF	NA	TRBV3-1/TRBV3-2	TRBJ1-4	few
TGTGCCAGCAGACCGACCCGGGGGGAGACCCAGTACTTC	CASRPTRGETQYF	NA	TRBV6-5	TRBJ2-5	NA
TGTGCCAGTAGTAAAGGGGACATCTTCACCGGGGAGCTGTTTTTT	CASSKGDIFTGELFF	NA	TRBV19	TRBJ2-2	once
TGTGCCAGCAGAGAGTACACCGGGGAGCTGTTTTTT	CASREYTGELFF	NA	TRBV21-1	TRBJ2-2	once
TGTGCCAGCAGACAGGGGGCGCGGTCACCCCTCCACTTT	CASRQGARSPLHF	TRBD1	TRBV6-5	TRBJ1-6	NA
TGTGCCACCAGTGATTTCTCCCCGGGGGCCACTGAAGCTTTCTTT	CATSDFSPGATEAFF	NA	TRBV24-1	TRBJ1-1	NA
TGTGCCAGCAGCTTAGCGAACGGGATCCGCAATGAGCAGTTCTTC	CASSLANGIRNEQFF	NA	TRBV7-9	TRBJ2-1	NA
TGCAGCGGGGGACATCCGGGAGAGACCCAGTACTTC	CSGGHPGETQYF	NA	TRBV29-1	TRBJ2-5	NA
TGCGCCAGCAGCGTGGGACAGTTTAACATGAACACTGAAGCTTTCTTT	CASSVGQFNMNTEAFF	TRBD1	TRBV5-1	TRBJ1-1	NA